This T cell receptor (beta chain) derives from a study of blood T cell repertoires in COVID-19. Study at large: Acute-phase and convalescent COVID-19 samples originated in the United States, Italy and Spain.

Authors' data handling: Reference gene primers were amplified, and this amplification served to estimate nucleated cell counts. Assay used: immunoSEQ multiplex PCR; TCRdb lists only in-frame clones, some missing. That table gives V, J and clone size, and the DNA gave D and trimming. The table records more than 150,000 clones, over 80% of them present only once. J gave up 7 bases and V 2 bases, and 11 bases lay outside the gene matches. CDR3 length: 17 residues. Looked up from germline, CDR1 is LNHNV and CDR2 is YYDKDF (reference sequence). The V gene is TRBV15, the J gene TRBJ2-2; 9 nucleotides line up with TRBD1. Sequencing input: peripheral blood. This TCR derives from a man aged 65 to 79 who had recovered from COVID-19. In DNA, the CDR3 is TGTGCCACCAGCAGATCCCTCCCGGACAGGGGAAGCGGGGAGCTGTTTTTT. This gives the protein CATSRSLPDRGSGELFF.